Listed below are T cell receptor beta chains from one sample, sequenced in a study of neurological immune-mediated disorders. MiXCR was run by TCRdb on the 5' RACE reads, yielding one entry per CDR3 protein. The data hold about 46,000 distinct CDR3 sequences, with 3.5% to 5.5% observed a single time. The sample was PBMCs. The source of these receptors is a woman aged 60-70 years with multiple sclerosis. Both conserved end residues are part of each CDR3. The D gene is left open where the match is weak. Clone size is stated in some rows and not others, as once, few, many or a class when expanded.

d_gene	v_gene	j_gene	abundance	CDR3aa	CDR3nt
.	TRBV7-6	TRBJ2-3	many	CASSPWSTDTQYF	TGTGCCAGCAGCCCCTGGAGCACAGATACGCAGTATTTT
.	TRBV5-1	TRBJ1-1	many	CASSLEGAMNTEAFF	TGCGCCAGCAGCTTGGAAGGGGCAATGAACACTGAAGCTTTCTTT
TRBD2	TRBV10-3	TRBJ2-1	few	CATRGVAGISYNEQFF	TGTGCCACGAGGGGCGTAGCGGGGATATCCTACAATGAGCAGTTCTTC
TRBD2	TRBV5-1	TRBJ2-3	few	CASSLVAGVDTQYF	TGCGCCAGCAGCTTAGTAGCGGGAGTAGATACGCAGTATTTT
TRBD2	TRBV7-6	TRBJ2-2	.	CASSSGLAGGTGELFF	TGTGCCAGCAGCTCCGGACTAGCGGGGGGTACCGGGGAGCTGTTTTTT
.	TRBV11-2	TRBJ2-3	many	CASSLVIGLPPTDTQYF	TGTGCCAGCAGCTTAGTTATAGGTCTCCCCCCCACAGATACGCAGTATTTT
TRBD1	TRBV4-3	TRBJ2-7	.	CASSQVLQGAYEQYF	TGCGCCAGCAGCCAAGTATTACAGGGGGCGTACGAGCAGTACTTC
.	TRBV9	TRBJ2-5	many	CASSLSGQETQYF	TGTGCCAGCAGCCTCAGCGGACAAGAGACCCAGTACTTC
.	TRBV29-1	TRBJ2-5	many	CSVLEGGETQYF	TGCAGCGTCCTCGAAGGAGGCGAGACCCAGTACTTC
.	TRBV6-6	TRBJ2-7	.	CASSRGFNYEQYF	TGTGCCAGCAGTCGGGGCTTTAACTACGAGCAGTACTTC
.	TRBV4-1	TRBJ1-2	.	CASSQDPANYGYTF	TGCGCCAGCAGCCAAGATCCAGCTAACTATGGCTACACCTTC
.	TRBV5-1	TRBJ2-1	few	CASSLDVGSRSYNEQFF	TGCGCCAGCAGCTTGGATGTGGGGTCGAGATCCTACAATGAGCAGTTCTTC
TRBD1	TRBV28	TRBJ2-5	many	CASRGTGGQETQYF	TGTGCCAGCAGGGGGACAGGCGGCCAAGAGACCCAGTACTTC
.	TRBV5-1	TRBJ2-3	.	CASSLERGSTDTQYF	TGCGCCAGCAGCTTGGAAAGGGGGAGCACAGATACGCAGTATTTT
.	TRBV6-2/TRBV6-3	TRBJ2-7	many	CASRVSVYEQYF	TGTGCCAGCAGAGTATCCGTCTACGAGCAGTACTTC
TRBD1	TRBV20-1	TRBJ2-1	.	CSADDRGKQLGDEQFF	TGCAGTGCTGACGACAGGGGGAAGCAATTAGGGGATGAGCAGTTCTTC
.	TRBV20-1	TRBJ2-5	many	CSASSYWVLGGTQYF	TGCAGTGCTAGTTCCTATTGGGTCCTCGGGGGGACCCAGTACTTC
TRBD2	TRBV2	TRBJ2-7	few	CASSVTSGVGEQYF	TGTGCCAGCAGTGTTACTAGCGGGGTCGGGGAGCAGTACTTC
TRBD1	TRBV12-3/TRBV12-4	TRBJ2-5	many	CASSSYSGTGAETQYF	TGTGCCAGCAGCTCCTACTCCGGGACAGGGGCAGAGACCCAGTACTTC
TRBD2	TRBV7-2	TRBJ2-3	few	CASSSRRTSGTDTQYF	TGTGCCAGCAGCTCCCGACGGACTAGCGGCACAGATACGCAGTATTTT
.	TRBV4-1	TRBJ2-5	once	CASSQDSDGTQYF	TGCGCCAGCAGCCAAGATTCCGATGGGACCCAGTACTTC
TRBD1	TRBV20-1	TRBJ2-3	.	CSARGMTGTTDTQYF	TGCAGTGCTAGAGGCATGACAGGGACCACAGATACGCAGTATTTT
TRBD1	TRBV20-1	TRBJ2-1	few	CSARVRGLAYNEQFF	TGCAGTGCTAGAGTTAGGGGGCTAGCCTACAATGAGCAGTTCTTC
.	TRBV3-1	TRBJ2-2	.	CASSELREDGELFF	TGTGCCAGCAGCGAACTCAGGGAGGACGGGGAGCTGTTTTTT
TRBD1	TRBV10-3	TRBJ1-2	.	CAISDGQGVAGYTF	TGTGCCATCAGTGATGGACAGGGGGTTGCAGGCTACACCTTC